This T cell receptor (beta chain) stems from a study of molecular identifiers for immune sequencing clone quantification. Trimming left V 0 bases short and J 8 bases short, with 19 bases between. Looked up from germline, CDR1 is LGHNA and CDR2 is YSLEER. The CDR3 is 16 amino acids. In its sample, this clonotype was seen many times. The antigen is unknown. MiXCR, run by TCRdb on the PCR reads, gives a single entry per CDR3 protein. The sample holds some 320,000 distinct CDR3 sequences, about a fifth seen once. Findings and limits, study-wide: Spiked Jurkat TCR RNA equal to one cell could reportedly be picked out among 800,000 to 1,000,000 naive cells.

The rearrangement joins TRBV4-3 to TRBJ1-2, with D unresolved. The receptor comes from a human donor in good health. Some libraries in this study had Jurkat cell RNA spiked in. Source material: naive CD8+ T cells from blood, with Jurkat cell RNA spiked in. Subset here: FACS-sorted CD8+CD4-CCR7+CD45RA+ naive T cells. This chain's CDR3 is CASSQEIAGSSVGYTF. The DNA of the CDR3 is TGCGCCAGCAGCCAAGAGATTGCGGGCTCCTCAGTCGGCTACACCTTC.